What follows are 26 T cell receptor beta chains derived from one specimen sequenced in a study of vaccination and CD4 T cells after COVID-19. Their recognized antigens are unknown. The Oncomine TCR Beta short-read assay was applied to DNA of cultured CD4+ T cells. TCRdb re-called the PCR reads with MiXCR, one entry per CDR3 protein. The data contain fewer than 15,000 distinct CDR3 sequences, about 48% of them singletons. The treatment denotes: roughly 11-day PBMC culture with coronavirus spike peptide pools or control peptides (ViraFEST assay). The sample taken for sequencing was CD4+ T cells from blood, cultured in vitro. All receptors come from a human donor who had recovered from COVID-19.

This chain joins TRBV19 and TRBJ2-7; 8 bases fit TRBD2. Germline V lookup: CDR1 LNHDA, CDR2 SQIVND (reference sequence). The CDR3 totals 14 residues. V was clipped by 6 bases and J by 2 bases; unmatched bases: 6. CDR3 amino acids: CASSDKAGAYEQYF. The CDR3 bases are TGTGCCAGTAGCGACAAAGCGGGGGCCTACGAGCAGTACTTC.

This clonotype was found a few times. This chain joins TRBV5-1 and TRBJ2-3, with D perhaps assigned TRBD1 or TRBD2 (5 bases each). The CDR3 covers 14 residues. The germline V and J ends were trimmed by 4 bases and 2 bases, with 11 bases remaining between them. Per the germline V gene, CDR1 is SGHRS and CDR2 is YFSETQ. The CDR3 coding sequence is TGCGCCAGCAGCCCGGGGCCCTACACAGATACGCAGTATTTT. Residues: CASSPGPYTDTQYF.

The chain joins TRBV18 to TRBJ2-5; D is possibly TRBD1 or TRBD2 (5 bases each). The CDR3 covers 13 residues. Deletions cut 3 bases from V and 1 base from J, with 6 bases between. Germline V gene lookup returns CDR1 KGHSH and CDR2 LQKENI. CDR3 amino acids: CASSPGVQETQYF. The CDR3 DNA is TGTGCCAGCTCACCGGGGGTCCAAGAGACCCAGTACTTC.

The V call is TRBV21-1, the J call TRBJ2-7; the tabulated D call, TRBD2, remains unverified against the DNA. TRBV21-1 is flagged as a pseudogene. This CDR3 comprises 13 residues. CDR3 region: CAMPTSGTYEQYF. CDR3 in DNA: TGTGCCATGCCGACTAGCGGGACCTACGAGCAGTACTTC.

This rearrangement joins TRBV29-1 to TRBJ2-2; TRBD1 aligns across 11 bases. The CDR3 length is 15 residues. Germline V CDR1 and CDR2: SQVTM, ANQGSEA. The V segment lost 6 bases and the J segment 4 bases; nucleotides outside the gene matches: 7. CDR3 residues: CSVPAGTGGTGELFF. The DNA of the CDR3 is TGCAGCGTCCCGGCAGGGACAGGGGGCACCGGGGAGCTGTTTTTT.

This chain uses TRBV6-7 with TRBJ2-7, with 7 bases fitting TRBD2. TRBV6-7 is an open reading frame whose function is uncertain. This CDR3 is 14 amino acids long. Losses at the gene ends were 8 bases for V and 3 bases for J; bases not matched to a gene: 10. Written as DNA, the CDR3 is TGTGCCAGCGGGGGTAGGCTAGCGGACTACGAGCAGTACTTC. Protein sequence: CASGGRLADYEQYF.

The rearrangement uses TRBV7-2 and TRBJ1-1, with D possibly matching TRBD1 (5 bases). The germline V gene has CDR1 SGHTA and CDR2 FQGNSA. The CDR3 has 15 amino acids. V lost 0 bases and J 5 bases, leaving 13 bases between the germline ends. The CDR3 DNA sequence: TGTGCCAGCAGCTTAGCGCGGGTAGAGGGGACTGAAGCTTTCTTT. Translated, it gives CASSLARVEGTEAFF. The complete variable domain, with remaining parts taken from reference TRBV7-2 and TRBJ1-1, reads GAGVSQSPSNKVTEKGKDVELRCDPISGHTALYWYRQSLGQGLEFLIYFQGNSAPDKSGLPSDRFSAERTGGSVSTLTIQRTQQEDSAVYLCASSLARVEGTEAFFGQGTRLTVV.

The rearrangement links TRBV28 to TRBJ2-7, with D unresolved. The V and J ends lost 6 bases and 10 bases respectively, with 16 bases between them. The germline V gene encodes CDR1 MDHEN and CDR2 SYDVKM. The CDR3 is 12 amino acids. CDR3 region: CASSPRSPTQYF. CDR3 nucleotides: TGTGCCAGCAGCCCTCGTAGCCCCACACAGTACTTC.

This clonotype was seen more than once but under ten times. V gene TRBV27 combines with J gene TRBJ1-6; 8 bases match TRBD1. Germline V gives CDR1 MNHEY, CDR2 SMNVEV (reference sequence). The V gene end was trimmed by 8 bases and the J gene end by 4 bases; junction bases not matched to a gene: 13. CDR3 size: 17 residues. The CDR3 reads CASARRNQGAYNSPLHF. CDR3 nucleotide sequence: TGTGCCAGCGCTCGTAGGAATCAGGGGGCGTATAATTCACCCCTCCACTTT.

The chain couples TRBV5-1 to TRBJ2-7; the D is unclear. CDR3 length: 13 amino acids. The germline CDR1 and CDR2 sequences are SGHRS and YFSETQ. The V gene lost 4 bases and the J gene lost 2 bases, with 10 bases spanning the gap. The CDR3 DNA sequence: TGCGCCAGCAGCCTAGGGCCCGCCTACGAGCAGTACTTC. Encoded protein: CASSLGPAYEQYF.

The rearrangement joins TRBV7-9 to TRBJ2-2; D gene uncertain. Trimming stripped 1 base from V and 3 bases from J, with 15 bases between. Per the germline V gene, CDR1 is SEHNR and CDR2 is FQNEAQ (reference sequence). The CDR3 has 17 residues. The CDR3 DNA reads TGTGCCAGCAGCTTAGAAATGAGGATCCGGGACACCGGGGAGCTGTTTTTT. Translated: CASSLEMRIRDTGELFF.

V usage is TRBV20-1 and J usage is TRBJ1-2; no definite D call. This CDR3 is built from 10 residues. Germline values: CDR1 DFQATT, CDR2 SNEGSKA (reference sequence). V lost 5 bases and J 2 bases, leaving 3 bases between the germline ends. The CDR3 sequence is CSAGNYGYTF. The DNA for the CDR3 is TGCAGTGCTGGAAACTATGGCTACACCTTC.

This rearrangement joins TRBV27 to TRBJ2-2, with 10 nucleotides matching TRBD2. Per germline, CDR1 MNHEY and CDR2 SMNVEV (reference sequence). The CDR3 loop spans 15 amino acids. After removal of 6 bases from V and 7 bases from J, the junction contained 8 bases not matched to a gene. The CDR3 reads CASRVYKREGGELFF. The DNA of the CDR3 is TGTGCCAGCAGAGTGTACAAGCGGGAGGGCGGGGAGCTGTTTTTT.

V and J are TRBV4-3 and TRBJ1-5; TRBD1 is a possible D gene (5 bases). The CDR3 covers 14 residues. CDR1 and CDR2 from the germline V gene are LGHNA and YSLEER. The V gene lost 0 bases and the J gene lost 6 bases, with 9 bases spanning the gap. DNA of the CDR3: TGCGCCAGCAGCCAAGATCGGGGGATTCAGCCCCAGCATTTT. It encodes CASSQDRGIQPQHF.

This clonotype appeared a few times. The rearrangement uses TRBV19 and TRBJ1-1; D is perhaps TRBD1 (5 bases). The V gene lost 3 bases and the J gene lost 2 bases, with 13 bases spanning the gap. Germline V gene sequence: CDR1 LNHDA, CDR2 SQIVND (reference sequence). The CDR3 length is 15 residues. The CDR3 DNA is TGTGCCAGTAGTATGGGGTGGGGGAGCAACACTGAAGCTTTCTTT. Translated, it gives CASSMGWGSNTEAFF.

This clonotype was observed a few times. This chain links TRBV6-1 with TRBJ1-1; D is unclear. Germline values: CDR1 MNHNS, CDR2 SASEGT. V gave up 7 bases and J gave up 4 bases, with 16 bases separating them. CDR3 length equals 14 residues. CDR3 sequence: CASTRLSDGTEAFF. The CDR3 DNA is TGTGCCAGCACCCGGTTAAGTGATGGCACTGAAGCTTTCTTT.

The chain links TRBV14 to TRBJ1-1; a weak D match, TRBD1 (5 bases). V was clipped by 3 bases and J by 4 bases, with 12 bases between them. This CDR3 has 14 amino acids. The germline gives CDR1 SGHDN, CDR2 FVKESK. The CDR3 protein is CASSHTQGSTEAFF. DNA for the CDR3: TGTGCCAGCAGCCACACCCAGGGCTCCACTGAAGCTTTCTTT.

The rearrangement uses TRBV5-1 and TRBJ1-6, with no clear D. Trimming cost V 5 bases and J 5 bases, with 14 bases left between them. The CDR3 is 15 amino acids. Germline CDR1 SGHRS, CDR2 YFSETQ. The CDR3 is CASSYTTGDNSPLHF. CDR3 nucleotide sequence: TGCGCCAGCAGTTATACGACCGGAGATAATTCACCCCTCCACTTT.

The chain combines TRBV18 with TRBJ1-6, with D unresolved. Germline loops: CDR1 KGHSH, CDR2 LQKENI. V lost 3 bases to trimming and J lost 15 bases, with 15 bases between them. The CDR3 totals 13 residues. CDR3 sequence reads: CASSPLSEGVLHF. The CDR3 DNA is TGTGCCAGCTCACCTCTATCGGAGGGCGTCCTCCACTTT.

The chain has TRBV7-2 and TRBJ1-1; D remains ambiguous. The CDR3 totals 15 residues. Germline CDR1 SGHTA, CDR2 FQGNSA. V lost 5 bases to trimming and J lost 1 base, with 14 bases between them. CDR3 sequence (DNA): TGTGCCAGCAGCCACCCCGAGAGGGCGAACACTGAAGCTTTCTTT. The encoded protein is CASSHPERANTEAFF.

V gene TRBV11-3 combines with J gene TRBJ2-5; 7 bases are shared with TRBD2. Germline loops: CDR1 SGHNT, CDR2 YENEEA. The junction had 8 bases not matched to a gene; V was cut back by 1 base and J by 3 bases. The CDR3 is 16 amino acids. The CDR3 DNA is TGTGCCAGCAGCTTAGGGGTAGCGGGCGAAGAAGAGACCCAGTACTTC. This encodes CASSLGVAGEEETQYF.

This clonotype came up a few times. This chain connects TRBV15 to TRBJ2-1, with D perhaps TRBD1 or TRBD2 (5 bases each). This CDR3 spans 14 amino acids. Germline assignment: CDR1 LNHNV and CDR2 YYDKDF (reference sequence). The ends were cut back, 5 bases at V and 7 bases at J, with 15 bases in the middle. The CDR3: CATSFVSGGNEQFF. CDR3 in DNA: TGTGCCACCAGCTTCGTTTCTGGGGGAAATGAGCAGTTCTTC.

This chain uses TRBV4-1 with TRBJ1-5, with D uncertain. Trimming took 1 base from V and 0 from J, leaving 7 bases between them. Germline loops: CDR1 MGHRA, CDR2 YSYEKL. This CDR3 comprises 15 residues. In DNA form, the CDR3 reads TGCGCCAGCAGCCAAGGGACTGATAGCAATCAGCCCCAGCATTTT. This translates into CASSQGTDSNQPQHF.

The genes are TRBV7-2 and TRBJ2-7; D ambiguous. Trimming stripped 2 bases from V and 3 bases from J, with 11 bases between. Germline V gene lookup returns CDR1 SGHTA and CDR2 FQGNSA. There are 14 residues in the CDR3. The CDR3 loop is CASSLIPPGYEQYF. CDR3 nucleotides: TGTGCCAGCAGCTTAATACCACCCGGCTACGAGCAGTACTTC.

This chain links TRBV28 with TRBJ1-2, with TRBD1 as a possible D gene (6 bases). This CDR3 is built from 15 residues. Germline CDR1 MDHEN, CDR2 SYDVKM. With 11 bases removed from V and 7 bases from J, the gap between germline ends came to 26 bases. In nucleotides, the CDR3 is TGTGCCGTACGCGGAGCCCCACAGGGAACGGGTGGCTACACCTTC. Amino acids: CAVRGAPQGTGGYTF.

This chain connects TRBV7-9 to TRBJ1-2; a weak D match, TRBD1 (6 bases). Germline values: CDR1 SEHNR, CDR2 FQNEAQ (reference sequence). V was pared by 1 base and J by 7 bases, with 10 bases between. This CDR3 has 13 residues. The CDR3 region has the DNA TGTGCCAGCAGCTTAGGGGGGCAAGGTGGCTACACCTTC. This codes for CASSLGGQGGYTF.